The subject of this entry is one TCR beta chain. Its binding antigen is unknown. Base qualities are not provided; no much larger clone lies one nucleotide away. The sample belongs to a study of blood T cell repertoires in COVID-19 (dated by TCRdb to 2018 to 2020). Broadly, across the study: Samples covering the acute and convalescent phases of COVID-19 were provided by collaborators in the United States, Italy and Spain. Samples came from the ongoing ImmuneRACE study (first 160 participants) plus 1,254 subjects from 6 global collaborators. Where HLA class I and class II types were available, the types were taken from metadata supplied by the sample provider, not from assay-based typing. The dataset comprised deeply sampled blood TCRbeta repertoires from subjects exposed to, actively infected with, or recovered from COVID-19. The repertoires were released in a freely available public database meant as a resource for research on the immune response to SARS-CoV-2. Nearly every sample came with metadata listing a de-identified subject ID, COVID-19 status, age in years and sex. The material from the prospective study consisted of cDNA or gDNA derived from T cells, B-cell-depleted T cells, or PBMCs. Broader findings and caveats from the paper: The amount of clinical and demographic metadata varied by source and participant and was provided uncurated.

Its CDR3 holds 17 amino acids, cysteine through phenylalanine. The CDR3 DNA has 51 bases and is translated from base 1. CDR1 and CDR2, per the germline V gene, are LGHNA and YSLEER. The V and J ends are trimmed by 2 bases and 1 base, leaving 17 bases between them. TCRbeta CDR3 regions were amplified from genomic DNA by means of the immunoSEQ Assay, a bias-controlled multiplex PCR. The study's own analysis went as follows. The number of nucleated cells in each sample was estimated by amplification of reference gene primers within the assay. To quantify the absolute abundance of each unique TCRbeta CDR3 rearrangement, sequence reads were collapsed and filtered. For each sample, productive Simpson clonality was calculated as the square root of Simpson's diversity index across productive rearrangements. Entries here come from immuneACCESS through TCRdb and include only in-frame sequences with V and J called. Some clones fail to appear in such tables; in the studies checked, an unresolved V gene covers under half of the shortfall, and the cause of the remainder is unknown. For V, J and clone size, that table is used; D and trimming come from the DNA. Recorded for this sample are under 250,000 clones; around 80% of them occurred a single time. Of the sample, 27% is held by the ten largest clones.

The collaborating institutions used their own protocols to collect whole blood in K2EDTA tubes. For TCRbeta analysis, collaborators shipped samples as frozen whole blood, isolated PBMCs, or DNA extracted from either of those sample types. Specimen: peripheral blood. This TCR came from a middle-aged man with acute or convalescent COVID-19. This chain joins TRBV4-3 to TRBJ1-2; TRBD1 could be the D gene, as 5 bases match. The DNA reads TGCGCCAGCAGCCAACAAGAAGCAGGGCCGAATAACTATGGCTACACCTTC. Its product reads: CASSQQEAGPNNYGYTF.